This T cell receptor (beta chain) derives from a study of cytomegalovirus exposure and HLA in healthy donors. Study context: A later analysis reported the same platform for the roughly 110 validation repertoires and the 666 first-cohort repertoires. Broader study findings: Reports described diagnosis of cytomegalovirus status by the classifier as highly specific and sensitive. The authors listed about 170 TCR beta chains as cytomegalovirus-associated. There were three CMV-associated chains whose specificity for CMV antigens was confirmed in vitro.

The CDR3 extends over 16 amino acids. The germline V gene has CDR1 MDHEN and CDR2 SYDVKM. V shed 5 bases and J shed 8 bases, with 22 bases lying between them. Only in-frame clones appear in the TCRdb table, and some are missing; sequencing was by immunoSEQ multiplex PCR. The sample contains about 200,000 clones, 88% of which appear only once. On this clone: Its antigen remains unidentified.

The rearrangement joins TRBV28 to TRBJ2-1, with D perhaps TRBD1 (5 bases). This TCR was recovered from a woman aged 18-29 years in good health and CMV-seronegative. Specimen: PBMCs. DNA for the CDR3: TGTGCCAGCAGTCCCCCGCAGGGATACTCCAGCTATGAGCAGTTCTTC. Translating gives CASSPPQGYSSYEQFF.